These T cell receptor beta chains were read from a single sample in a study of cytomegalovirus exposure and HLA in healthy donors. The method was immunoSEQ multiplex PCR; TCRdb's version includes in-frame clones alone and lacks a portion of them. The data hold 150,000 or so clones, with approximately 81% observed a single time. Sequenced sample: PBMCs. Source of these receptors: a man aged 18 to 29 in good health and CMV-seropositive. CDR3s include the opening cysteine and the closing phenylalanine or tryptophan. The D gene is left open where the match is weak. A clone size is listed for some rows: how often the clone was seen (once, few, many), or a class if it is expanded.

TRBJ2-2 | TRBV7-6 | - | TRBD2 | CASSFRLAGSNTGELFF | TGTGCCAGCAGCTTCCGACTAGCGGGATCGAACACCGGGGAGCTGTTTTTT
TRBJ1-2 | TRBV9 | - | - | CASSPHQGSHYGYTF | TGTGCCAGCAGCCCCCACCAGGGAAGTCACTATGGCTACACCTTC
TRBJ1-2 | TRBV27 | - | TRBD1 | CASSGQGTSDGYTF | TGTGCCAGCAGCGGACAGGGGACCTCGGATGGCTACACCTTC
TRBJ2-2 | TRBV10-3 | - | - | CAISESGLDTGELFF | TGTGCCATCAGTGAGTCGGGCCTCGACACCGGGGAGCTGTTTTTT
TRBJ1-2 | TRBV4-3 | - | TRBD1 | CASSQDIRTGLGYTF | TGCGCCAGCAGCCAAGATATCCGGACAGGGCTGGGCTACACCTTC
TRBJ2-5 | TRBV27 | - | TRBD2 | CASRSVERGGQGFSYF | TGTGCCAGCAGGTCGGTGGAGCGGGGGGGCCAAGGCTTCTCGTACTTC
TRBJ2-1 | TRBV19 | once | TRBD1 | CASSVGQGRSNEQFF | TGTGCCAGTAGTGTAGGACAGGGGCGGTCGAATGAGCAGTTCTTC
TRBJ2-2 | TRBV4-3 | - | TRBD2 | CASSEGLADTGELFF | TGCGCCAGCAGCGAAGGACTAGCCGACACCGGGGAGCTGTTTTTT
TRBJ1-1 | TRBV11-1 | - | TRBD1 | CASSSPWTGGNTEAFF | TGTGCCAGCAGCTCCCCTTGGACAGGCGGGAACACTGAAGCTTTCTTT
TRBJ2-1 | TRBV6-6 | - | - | CASSYNLRKQFF | TGTGCCAGCAGTTATAACCTTAGAAAGCAGTTCTTC
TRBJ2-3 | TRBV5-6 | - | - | CASSLGLAATDTQYF | TGTGCCAGCAGCTTGGGGTTGGCGGCCACAGATACGCAGTATTTT
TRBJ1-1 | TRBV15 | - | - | CATSSGTGTRQNTEAFF | TGTGCCACCAGCAGCGGAACCGGGACAAGGCAGAACACTGAAGCTTTCTTT
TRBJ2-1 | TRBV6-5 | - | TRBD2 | CASRAGGPNEQFF | TGTGCCAGCAGGGCGGGGGGGCCTAATGAGCAGTTCTTC
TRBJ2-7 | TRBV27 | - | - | CASSSQGLTYEQYF | TGTGCCAGCAGTTCGCAGGGGTTAACCTACGAGCAGTACTTC
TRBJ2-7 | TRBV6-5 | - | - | CASSSHRESYEQYF | TGTGCCAGCAGTTCCCACAGGGAGTCCTACGAGCAGTACTTC
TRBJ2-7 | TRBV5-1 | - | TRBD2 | CASSLAISGAYEQYF | TGCGCCAGCAGCTTGGCCATTAGCGGGGCCTACGAGCAGTACTTC
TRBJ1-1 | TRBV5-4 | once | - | CASSSATSRGGAFF | TGTGCCAGCAGCTCTGCAACCTCGCGAGGGGGAGCTTTCTTT
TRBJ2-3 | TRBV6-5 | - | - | CATGQSTDTQYF | TGTGCCACAGGACAATCCACAGATACGCAGTATTTT
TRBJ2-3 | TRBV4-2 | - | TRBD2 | CASSQTSGAVDTQYF | TGTGCCAGCAGCCAGACTAGCGGGGCGGTAGATACGCAGTATTTT
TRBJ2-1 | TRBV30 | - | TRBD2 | CAWSGTSGGAKEQFF | TGTGCCTGGAGTGGCACTAGCGGGGGGGCGAAGGAGCAGTTCTTC
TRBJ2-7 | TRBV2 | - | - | CAGGGEDYEQYF | TGTGCCGGAGGCGGGGAGGACTACGAGCAGTACTTC
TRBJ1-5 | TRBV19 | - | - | CASSIDSSVNYCEHF | TGTGCCAGTAGTATAGATTCTTCGGTAAATTATTGTGAGCATTTT
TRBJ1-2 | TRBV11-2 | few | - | CASSLGVEKGYTF | TGTGCCAGCAGCTTAGGAGTGGAGAAAGGCTACACCTTC
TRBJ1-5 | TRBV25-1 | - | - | CASRPSGDSNQPQHF | TGTGCCAGCAGACCTTCGGGGGATAGCAATCAGCCCCAGCATTTT
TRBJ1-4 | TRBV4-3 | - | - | CASSQDWQENEKLFF | TGCGCCAGCAGCCAAGATTGGCAGGAAAATGAAAAACTGTTTTTT
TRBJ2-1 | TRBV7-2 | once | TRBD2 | CASSPHTLAGAGHEQFF | TGTGCCAGCAGCCCCCACACTCTAGCGGGGGCGGGGCATGAGCAGTTCTTC
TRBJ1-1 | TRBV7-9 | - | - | CASSLGLGAEAFF | TGTGCCAGCAGCTTGGGGCTTGGGGCTGAAGCTTTCTTT
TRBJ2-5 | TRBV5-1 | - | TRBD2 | CASSLLGGSEETQYF | TGCGCCAGCAGCTTGTTGGGGGGGTCCGAGGAGACCCAGTACTTC
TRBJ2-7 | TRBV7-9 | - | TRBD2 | CSSSPAGGSEQYF | TGTTCCAGCAGCCCAGCGGGGGGCTCGGAGCAGTACTTC
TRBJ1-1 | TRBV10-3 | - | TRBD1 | CAIRQGSSEAFF | TGTGCCATCAGACAGGGGTCGTCTGAAGCTTTCTTT